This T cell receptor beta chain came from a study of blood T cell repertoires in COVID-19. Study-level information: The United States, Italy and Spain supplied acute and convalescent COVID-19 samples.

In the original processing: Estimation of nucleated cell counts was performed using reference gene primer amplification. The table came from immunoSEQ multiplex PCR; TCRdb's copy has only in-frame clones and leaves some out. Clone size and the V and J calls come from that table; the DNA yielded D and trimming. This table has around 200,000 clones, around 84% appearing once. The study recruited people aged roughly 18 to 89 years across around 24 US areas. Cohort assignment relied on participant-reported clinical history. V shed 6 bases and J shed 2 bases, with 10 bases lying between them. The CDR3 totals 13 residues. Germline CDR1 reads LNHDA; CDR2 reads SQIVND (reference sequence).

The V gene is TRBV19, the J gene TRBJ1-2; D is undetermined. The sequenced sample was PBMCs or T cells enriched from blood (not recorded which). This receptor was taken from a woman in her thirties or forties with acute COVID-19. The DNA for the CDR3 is TGTGCCAGTAGCTCAACAGTCAACTATGGCTACACCTTC. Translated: CASSSTVNYGYTF.